This T cell receptor (beta chain) emerged from a study of shared clonotypes between healthy human individuals (dated by TCRdb to about 2020). The study in broad terms: The cohort included three men and a couple of women between 18 and 49 years of age. Per donor, three plates each were used for CD4 naive and CD4 memory, two for CD8 naive, and one for CD8 memory. Blood TCR repertoires of about 5 healthy adults were deeply sequenced to estimate repertoire size and the extent of clonotype sharing between individuals. To increase sequencing depth and limit assay-specific biases, TCR repertoire library preparation and sequencing were carried out by different laboratories using diverse techniques. Leukapheresis yielded between about 0.94 and 9.5 billion PBMCs per donor. Results the study describes overall, beyond this receptor: Sampling was restricted to blood, and TCR repertoires in tissue are likely to differ from TCR repertoires in blood. Pairwise subsampling indicated that sequencing depth was expected to affect the degree of clonotype sharing among donors. Because the study included a small number of donors, the genetic and exposure-history diversity represented was limited. Estimated clonotype richness was generally larger for naive than for memory subsets. Rarefaction of sorted-subset datasets indicated incomplete sequencing despite the large sequencing depth. Sharing across four donors was observed for around 5% of naive CD4, around 3.5% of naive CD8, over 2% of memory CD4, and about 0.4% of memory CD8 clonotypes. Compared with non-shared clonotypes, clonotypes shared by all four sorted-subset donors had higher generation probabilities.

A remark on this clone: Which antigen it targets is not known. No much larger clonotype is one base removed from it; base qualities were not supplied. The sample has other DNA sequences that encode this CDR3 too.

Using the deep immunoSEQ assay, TCR CDR3 regions were amplified from genomic DNA by multiplex PCR. Extracted genomic DNA from each cell subset was distributed evenly across all wells of several immunoSEQ 96-well plates, and each plate was treated as a replicate. For sorted subsets, approximately 200 ng of genomic DNA, equivalent to around 30,000 T cell genomes, went into each replicate PCR. Purified libraries were measured with a Qubit 3.0 fluorometer, size-checked on a Bioanalyzer 2100, and measured again with the KAPA Library Quantification kit. Every immunoSEQ 96-well plate was sequenced on a dedicated single-read 150-cycle Illumina NextSeq 550 flow cell. In the authors' own workflow: Because the immunoSEQ output held only junctional sequences and lacked quality scores, the filtering could not match the filtering applied to full-length reads. Sequences were annotated with PyIR, a Python wrapper for IgBLAST v1.9, and V/J genes and CDR3 were assigned using IMGT germline references. Any read was removed if the V/J assignment was weak (E-value above 1e-6), the CDR3 was missing, or the read contained stop codons, out-of-frame junctions, or ambiguous translated residues. V3J clonotypes were defined by identical inferred V gene, J gene, and CDR3 amino acid sequence. The percentage overlap between two repertoires was calculated by dividing the number of shared unique clonotypes by the size of the smaller repertoire. Three approaches were used to assess repertoire richness: RTK rarefaction, the Chao1 estimator, and Recon v2.1 estimates of unobserved clonotypes. OLGA was used to compute generation probabilities for all TCRbeta clonotypes that the gDNA method yielded from a handful of donors. TCRdb took this table from immuneACCESS and kept in-frame rearrangements with V and J called. Such tables lack part of the clones; where checked against another copy, unresolved V genes explain under half of the gap, and the rest is unexplained. D and trimming were read from the DNA, whereas the V and J calls and clone size are those reported in that table. The sample data list over a million clones, and around 95% of these were observed just once. The leading ten clones occupy approximately 1.1% of the sample.

Healthy HIV-negative adults with no recently reported acute infections or vaccinations were included as donors. Every donor was a Caucasian adult residing in Nashville, Tennessee, USA. CD4+ T cells were enriched by magnetic negative selection; naive cells were then positively selected on CD45RA, and the negative fraction formed the memory subset. Blood was obtained by leukapheresis, after which PBMCs were separated by Ficoll-Histopaque density gradient centrifugation and cryopreserved in liquid nitrogen vapor phase. Analytical flow cytometry was used to check the purity and quantity of each magnetically sorted T cell population. From each sorted fraction, genomic DNA was isolated and quantified by UV absorbance on a Nanodrop 2000c. This TCR was recovered from a man aged 25-40 years in good health. The sample consisted of naive CD4+ T cells sorted from blood. The cell subset or site label on this specimen signifies: CD45RA+ positively selected.

The nucleotide sequence is TGTGCCAGCAGCCTCGGGACAAACACCGGGGAGCTGTTTTTT. This sequence encodes CASSLGTNTGELFF. The rearrangement combines TRBV7-3 with TRBJ2-2; a tentative D call is TRBD1 (6 bases match). Looking up the germline V gene yields CDR1 SGHTA and CDR2 FQGTGA. The CDR3 measures 14 amino acids from cysteine to phenylalanine. Of all the DNA, just the CDR3 is kept, 42 bases in frame from base 1. V and J lose 5 bases and 2 bases, and a span of 9 bases separates them.